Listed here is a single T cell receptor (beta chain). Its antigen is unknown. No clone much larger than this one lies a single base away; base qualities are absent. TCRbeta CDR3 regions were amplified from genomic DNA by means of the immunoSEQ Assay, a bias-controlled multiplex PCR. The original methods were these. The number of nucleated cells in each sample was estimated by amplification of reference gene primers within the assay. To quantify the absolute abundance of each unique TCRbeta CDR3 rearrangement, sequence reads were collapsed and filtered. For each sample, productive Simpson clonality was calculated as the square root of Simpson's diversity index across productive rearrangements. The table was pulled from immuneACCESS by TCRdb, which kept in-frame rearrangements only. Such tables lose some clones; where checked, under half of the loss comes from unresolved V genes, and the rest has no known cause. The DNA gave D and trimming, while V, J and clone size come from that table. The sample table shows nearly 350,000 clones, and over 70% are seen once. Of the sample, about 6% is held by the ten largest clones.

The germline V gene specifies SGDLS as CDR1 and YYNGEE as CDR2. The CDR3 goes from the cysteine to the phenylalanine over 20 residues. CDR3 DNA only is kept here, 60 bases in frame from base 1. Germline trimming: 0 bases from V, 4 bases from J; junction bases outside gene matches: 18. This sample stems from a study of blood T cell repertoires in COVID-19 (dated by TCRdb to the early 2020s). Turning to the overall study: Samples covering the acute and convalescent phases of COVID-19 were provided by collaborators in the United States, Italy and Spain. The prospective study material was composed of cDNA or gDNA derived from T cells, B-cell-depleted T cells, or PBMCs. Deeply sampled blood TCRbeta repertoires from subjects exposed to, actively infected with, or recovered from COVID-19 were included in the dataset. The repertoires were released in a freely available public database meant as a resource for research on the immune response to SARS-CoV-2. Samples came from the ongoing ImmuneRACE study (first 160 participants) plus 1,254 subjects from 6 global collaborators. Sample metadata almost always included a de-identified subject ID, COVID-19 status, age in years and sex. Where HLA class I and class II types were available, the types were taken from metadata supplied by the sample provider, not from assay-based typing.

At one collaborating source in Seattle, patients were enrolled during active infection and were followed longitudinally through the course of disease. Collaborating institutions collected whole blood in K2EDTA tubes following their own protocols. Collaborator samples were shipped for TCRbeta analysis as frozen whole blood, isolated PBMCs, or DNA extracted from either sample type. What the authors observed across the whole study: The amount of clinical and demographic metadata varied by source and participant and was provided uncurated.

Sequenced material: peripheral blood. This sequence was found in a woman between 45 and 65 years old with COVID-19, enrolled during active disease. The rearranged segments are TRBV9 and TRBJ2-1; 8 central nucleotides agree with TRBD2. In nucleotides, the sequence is TGTGCCAGCAGCGTAGTAGGAGGAATCTGGGAGCGGGAGCGATACAATGAGCAGTTCTTC. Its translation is CASSVVGGIWERERYNEQFF.